These 17 T cell receptor beta chains share one sample of origin, sequenced in a study of beta chain features in type 1 diabetes. The investigators reverse transcribed all of the isolated RNA, so they sequenced expressed TCRB transcripts. Data came from immunoSEQ multiplex PCR; TCRdb stores just in-frame clones and leaves some out. This sample carries around 250,000 clones, roughly 70% of them seen once, and the ten largest clones take around 0.05%. Sequences were obtained from naive CD4+ T cells from blood. The receptors come from a man aged 25-45 years in good health.

The genes are TRBV15 and TRBJ2-3; 8 nucleotides agree with TRBD2. Germline-derived CDR1 and CDR2 are LNHNV and YYDKDF (reference sequence). The trim removed 1 base at V and 7 bases at J, leaving 10 bases unmatched. CDR3 length: 16 residues. Here the CDR3 reads CATSRVSGGALHTQYF. In nucleotides, the CDR3 is TGTGCCACCAGCAGAGTAAGCGGGGGAGCTCTTCATACGCAGTATTTT.

The V and J genes are TRBV7-8 and TRBJ2-5; D uncertain. This CDR3 spans 14 amino acids. Trimming took 0 bases from V and 5 from J, leaving 10 bases between them. CDR1 and CDR2 from the germline V gene are SGHVS and FQNEAQ. As DNA, the CDR3 is TGTGCCAGCAGCTTAGCGGCGTCAAGGGAGACCCAGTACTTC. It specifies CASSLAASRETQYF.

This clone was counted only a few times. Here the CDR3 DNA reads TGTGCCAGCAGGTCGACTAGCGGGGGAAAGACCCAGTACTTC. It is translated as CASRSTSGGKTQYF. V is TRBV25-1 and J is TRBJ2-5, with 12 bases fitting TRBD2. The CDR3 spans 14 residues. The V gene's germline CDR1 is MGHDK and CDR2 SYGVNS. V shed 6 bases and J 6 bases; nucleotides not matched to a gene: 5.

This clone came up a few times. This rearrangement joins TRBV28 to TRBJ2-4; D is unresolved. Germline CDR1 reads MDHEN; CDR2 reads SYDVKM. Trimming pared 6 bases from V and 6 bases from J, leaving 18 bases between. The CDR3 has 15 residues. The CDR3 DNA is TGTGCCAGCAGGAGGTTCCCAGGAGCGAGAAACATTCAGTACTTC. This encodes CASRRFPGARNIQYF. Combining the CDR3 with reference TRBV28 and TRBJ2-4 gives the whole variable domain DVKVTQSSRYLVKRTGEKVFLECVQDMDHENMFWYRQDPGLGLRLIYFSYDVKMKEKGDIPEGYSVSREKKERFSLILESASTNQTSMYLCASRRFPGARNIQYFGAGTRLSVL.

V usage is TRBV2 and J usage is TRBJ2-7, with 8 bases fitting TRBD1. Germline V CDR1 and CDR2: SNHLY, FYNNEI. This CDR3 is 14 amino acids long. With 4 bases clipped from V and 7 bases from J, the junction kept 9 bases outside the gene matches. CDR3 amino acids: CASSATGAVREQYF. The CDR3 DNA is TGTGCCAGCAGTGCGACAGGGGCGGTGCGGGAGCAGTACTTC.

This chain joins TRBV7-9 and TRBJ2-7; D is unresolved. The CDR3 totals 14 residues. Trimming cost V 6 bases and J 7 bases, with 19 bases left between them. Per germline, CDR1 SEHNR and CDR2 FQNEAQ (reference sequence). CDR3 region: CASRTSAGYGEQYF. The DNA of the CDR3 is TGTGCCAGCAGGACCTCCGCCGGCTATGGGGAGCAGTACTTC.

The chain employs TRBV5-5 and TRBJ2-3; D not resolved. CDR1 SGHKS and CDR2 YYEKEE come from the germline V gene (reference sequence). Trimming cost V 0 bases and J 5 bases, with 7 bases left between them. The CDR3 contains 13 residues. This CDR3 reads CASSLEHGDTQYF. CDR3 bases: TGTGCCAGCAGCTTGGAACACGGAGATACGCAGTATTTT.

V is TRBV30 and J is TRBJ2-5, with D unclear. V lost 3 bases and J lost 4, with 6 bases in between. The CDR3 extends over 11 amino acids. Germline V gene lookup returns CDR1 GTSNPN and CDR2 SVGIG (reference sequence). The CDR3 coding sequence is TGTGCCTGGAGCTCCATAGAGACCCAGTACTTC. Translation: CAWSSIETQYF.

The chain joins TRBV29-1 to TRBJ1-2; a weak D match, TRBD1 (5 bases). V shed 2 bases and J shed 1 base, with 11 bases lying between them. The V gene's germline CDR1 is SQVTM and CDR2 ANQGSEA. The CDR3 runs to 14 residues. The CDR3 DNA is TGCAGCGTTGAATCCCTGGGGGGTAACTATGGCTACACCTTC. As protein: CSVESLGGNYGYTF. Combining the CDR3 with reference TRBV29-1 and TRBJ1-2 gives the whole variable domain SAVISQKPSRDICQRGTSLTIQCQVDSQVTMMFWYRQQPGQSLTLIATANQGSEATYESGFVIDKFPISRPNLTFSTLTVSNMSPEDSSIYLCSVESLGGNYGYTFGSGTRLTVV.

This clone has more than one count but fewer than ten. The chain joins TRBV2 to TRBJ2-3; D unresolved. V lost 2 bases and J 3 bases, leaving 6 bases between the germline ends. CDR3 length: 13 amino acids. The germline CDR1 and CDR2 sequences are SNHLY and FYNNEI. In DNA, the CDR3 is TGTGCCAGCAGTGAAAGCAGGACAGATACGCAGTATTTT. As protein: CASSESRTDTQYF. Combining the CDR3 with reference TRBV2 and TRBJ2-3 gives the whole variable domain EPEVTQTPSHQVTQMGQEVILRCVPISNHLYFYWYRQILGQKVEFLVSFYNNEISEKSEIFDDQFSVERPDGSNFTLKIRSTKLEDSAMYFCASSESRTDTQYFGPGTRLTVL.

This chain uses TRBV30 with TRBJ2-1, with TRBD1 matching over 8 bases. Germline V CDR1 and CDR2: GTSNPN, SVGIG (reference sequence). This CDR3 region has 15 residues. V was clipped by 1 base and J by 1 base; unmatched bases: 3. The CDR3 DNA follows: TGTGCCTGGAGTGGGGACAGGCGATCCTACAATGAGCAGTTCTTC. It specifies CAWSGDRRSYNEQFF.

Regarding this clone: Different DNA sequences within this sample yield the same CDR3. The chain is built from TRBV6-5 and TRBJ2-1, with TRBD2 identical over 12 bases. Germline V gene lookup returns CDR1 MNHEY and CDR2 SVGAGI. The V segment lost 4 bases and the J segment 3 bases; nucleotides outside the gene matches: 4. This CDR3 is built from 16 residues. The CDR3 DNA reads as TGTGCCAGCAGTTCACTAGCGGGAGGATTCTACAATGAGCAGTTCTTC. Translating it yields CASSSLAGGFYNEQFF.

V gene TRBV2 combines with J gene TRBJ2-3, with 13 bases matching TRBD2. The CDR3 totals 17 residues. V dropped 8 bases and J dropped 5; count of bases not matched to a gene: 13. In germline, CDR1 is SNHLY, CDR2 FYNNEI. The CDR3 loop is CASLREAGLAGQDTQYF. DNA of the CDR3: TGTGCCAGCCTACGCGAAGCGGGACTAGCGGGACAAGATACGCAGTATTTT.

V gene TRBV5-6 combines with J gene TRBJ2-4; D gene unclear. Per germline, CDR1 SGHDT and CDR2 YYEEEE. CDR3 size: 16 residues. V lost 0 bases to trimming and J lost 1 base, with 11 bases between them. CDR3 region: CASSLGPGGAKNIQYF. The CDR3 DNA follows: TGTGCCAGCAGCTTGGGGCCGGGCGGCGCCAAAAACATTCAGTACTTC. Filled out from reference TRBV5-6 and TRBJ2-4, the complete variable domain reads DAGVTQSPTHLIKTRGQQVTLRCSPKSGHDTVSWYQQALGQGPQFIFQYYEEEERQRGNFPDRFSGHQFPNYSSELNVNALLLGDSALYLCASSLGPGGAKNIQYFGAGTRLSVL.

The V call is TRBV7-6, the J call TRBJ2-7; 7 bases align to TRBD1. Germline CDR1 is SGHVS and CDR2 is FNYEAQ. The CDR3 has 16 amino acids. V shed 4 bases, J shed 2 bases, and the junction held 11 bases outside the gene matches. CDR3 in amino acids: CASSSLQGRAPYEQYF. CDR3 nucleotides: TGTGCCAGCAGCTCGCTACAGGGGAGAGCCCCCTACGAGCAGTACTTC. The complete variable domain, with remaining parts taken from reference TRBV7-6 and TRBJ2-7, reads GAGVSQSPRYKVTKRGQDVALRCDPISGHVSLYWYRQALGQGPEFLTYFNYEAQQDKSGLPNDRFSAERPEGSISTLTIQRTEQRDSAMYRCASSSLQGRAPYEQYFGPGTRLTVT.

The V gene is TRBV7-2, the J gene TRBJ2-7; 7 bases align to TRBD1. Germline CDR1 is SGHTA and CDR2 is FQGNSA. The trim removed 4 bases at V and 2 bases at J, leaving 8 bases unmatched. This CDR3 region has 15 residues. The CDR3 nucleotides are TGTGCCAGCAGCTCGCCGGGACAGACCACCTACGAGCAGTACTTC. Its protein product is CASSSPGQTTYEQYF.

The chain has TRBV30 and TRBJ2-3; 7 bases agree with TRBD2. The CDR3 runs 15 residues. V dropped 2 bases and J dropped 4; count of bases not matched to a gene: 9. CDR1 and CDR2 (germline): GTSNPN, SVGIG (reference sequence). The CDR3, as DNA: TGTGCCTGGAGTCGTCTAGCGGCAATTCCAGATACGCAGTATTTT. This translates into CAWSRLAAIPDTQYF.